These 23 T cell receptor beta chains came from one sample sequenced in a study of beta chain features in type 1 diabetes. The entirety of the isolated RNA underwent reverse transcription, so expressed TCRB transcripts were sequenced. Method: immunoSEQ multiplex PCR; TCRdb's copy keeps in-frame clones and lacks some. The profile shows 350,000 to 450,000 clones, more than 13% of them singletons. The sample consisted of naive CD4+ T cells from blood. The receptors come from a woman aged 18 to 35 in good health.

The V and J genes are TRBV5-4 and TRBJ2-7; unclear D gene. V lost 4 bases, J lost 0 bases, and 14 bases lay in between. Per germline, CDR1 SGHNT and CDR2 YYREEE (reference sequence). There are 15 residues in the CDR3. CDR3 sequence (DNA): TGTGCCAGCAGCGGTCACACCAGAGGCTCCTACGAGCAGTACTTC. Amino acid sequence: CASSGHTRGSYEQYF. Full variable domain (outside the CDR3, taken from reference TRBV5-4 and TRBJ2-7): ETGVTQSPTHLIKTRGQQVTLRCSSQSGHNTVSWYQQALGQGPQFIFQYYREEENGRGNFPPRFSGLQFPNYSSELNVNALELDDSALYLCASSGHTRGSYEQYFGPGTRLTVT.

The sample holds a few counts of this clone. This chain links TRBV6-1 with TRBJ2-6; no clear D gene. Germline CDR1 reads MNHNS; CDR2 reads SASEGT. The CDR3 contains 17 residues. Deletions cut 2 bases from V and 0 bases from J, with 11 bases between. CDR3 loop: CASSESPLISGANVLTF. In DNA form, the CDR3 reads TGTGCCAGCAGTGAATCCCCCCTAATCTCTGGGGCCAACGTCCTGACTTTC.

This clone was observed a few times. This chain links TRBV5-6 with TRBJ2-7; no clear D. The germline V and J ends were trimmed by 7 bases and 3 bases, with 8 bases remaining between them. The CDR3 loop spans 11 amino acids. The germline V gene encodes CDR1 SGHDT and CDR2 YYEEEE. CDR3: CASGLNYEQYF. As DNA, the CDR3 is TGTGCCAGCGGTCTAAACTACGAGCAGTACTTC.

This clone was seen a handful of times. This chain uses TRBV27 with TRBJ2-1, with 8 bases aligning to TRBD2. J lost 6 bases, V lost 4 bases, and 11 bases had no gene match. Germline CDR1 MNHEY, CDR2 SMNVEV (reference sequence). This CDR3 is 16 amino acids long. The CDR3 region is CASSSNLSGRRNEQFF. The CDR3 DNA sequence: TGTGCCAGCAGTTCTAATTTAAGCGGGAGACGCAATGAGCAGTTCTTC.

CDR3 in amino acids: CASSLRRVVYTEAFF. Here the CDR3 DNA reads TGTGCCAGCAGTTTGCGTCGGGTTGTTTACACTGAAGCTTTCTTT. V and J are TRBV28 and TRBJ1-1; D remains unclear. Germline V gene sequence: CDR1 MDHEN, CDR2 SYDVKM. V was clipped by 3 bases and J by 3 bases, with 14 bases between them. This CDR3 has 15 residues.

This clone has just a few counts. This chain joins TRBV30 and TRBJ2-4; D possibly corresponds to TRBD2 (7 bases). Germline V gene data show CDR1 as GTSNPN and CDR2 as SVGIG (reference sequence). The V and J ends lost 0 bases and 5 bases respectively, with 8 bases between them. CDR3 length equals 13 residues. In nucleotides, the CDR3 is TGTGCCTGGAGTGTCGGGGGGCAAAACATTCAGTACTTC. As protein: CAWSVGGQNIQYF.

The table lists this clone with a few counts. The chain uses TRBV29-1 and TRBJ2-4; the D is unclear. V lost 4 bases, J lost 3 bases, and 7 bases lay in between. Germline assignment: CDR1 SQVTM and CDR2 ANQGSEA. This CDR3 spans 12 amino acids. CDR3 residues: CSVGGDKNIQYF. The CDR3 region has the DNA TGCAGCGTTGGAGGCGACAAAAACATTCAGTACTTC.

This clone occurred a few times. The chain couples TRBV9 to TRBJ2-7, with 7 bases lining up with TRBD2. Trimming took 0 bases from V and 2 from J; bases not matched to a gene: 5. This CDR3 is 15 amino acids long. From germline, CDR1 is SGDLS and CDR2 YYNGEE. In DNA form, the CDR3 reads TGTGCCAGCAGCGTAGCGGCGGGAGCCCCCTACGAGCAGTACTTC. As protein: CASSVAAGAPYEQYF.

This clone was counted only a few times. The gene calls are TRBV7-2 and TRBJ2-4; 9 nucleotides match TRBD1. Germline V gene sequence: CDR1 SGHTA, CDR2 FQGNSA. Trimming at V came to 4 bases and at J to 8 bases, leaving 6 bases not matched to a gene. The CDR3 spans 14 residues. The DNA for the CDR3 is TGTGCCAGCAGCTCGAGGACAGGGGAGGACATTCAGTACTTC. It yields the protein CASSSRTGEDIQYF.

V is TRBV6-6 and J is TRBJ2-7; a weak D match, TRBD2 (6 bases). The germline CDR1 and CDR2 sequences are MNHNY and SVGAGI (reference sequence). This CDR3 has 14 amino acids. V lost 0 bases to trimming and J lost 2 bases, with 8 bases between them. The CDR3 spells CASSYSGRPYEQYF. The CDR3 region has the DNA TGTGCCAGCAGTTACTCCGGGAGACCCTACGAGCAGTACTTC.

The chain links TRBV7-8 to TRBJ2-5; D remains ambiguous. CDR3 length equals 16 residues. Germline assignment: CDR1 SGHVS and CDR2 FQNEAQ. V dropped 3 bases and J dropped 5 bases, with 19 bases sitting between them. CDR3 in amino acids: CASSFRGVLGYETQYF. In nucleotides, the CDR3 is TGTGCCAGCAGCTTCAGAGGAGTGCTCGGGTACGAGACCCAGTACTTC.

V and J are TRBV19 and TRBJ1-5; the D gene is possibly TRBD1 (5 bases). The CDR3 is 16 amino acids. Trimming stripped 5 bases from V and 0 bases from J, with 14 bases between. CDR1 and CDR2 (germline): LNHDA, SQIVND (reference sequence). The CDR3 DNA is TGTGCCAGTAGTGCCAGCGGGACGGTTAGCAATCAGCCCCAGCATTTT. Translated: CASSASGTVSNQPQHF.

The chain combines TRBV18 with TRBJ1-5; D not resolved. Trimming pared 4 bases from V and 5 bases from J, leaving 9 bases between. The CDR3 is made up of 13 amino acids. The germline CDR1 and CDR2 sequences are KGHSH and LQKENI. The chain's CDR3 is CASSLGMDQPQHF. DNA of the CDR3: TGTGCCAGCTCACTCGGTATGGATCAGCCCCAGCATTTT. Supplemented by reference TRBV18 and TRBJ1-5, the full variable domain reads NAGVMQNPRHLVRRRGQEARLRCSPMKGHSHVYWYRQLPEEGLKFMVYLQKENIIDESGMPKERFSAEFPKEGPSILRIQQVVRGDSAAYFCASSLGMDQPQHFGDGTRLSIL.

The V gene is TRBV30, the J gene TRBJ1-5, with TRBD1 matching over 8 bases. The trim removed 4 bases at V and 4 bases at J, leaving 6 bases unmatched. Germline CDR1 GTSNPN, CDR2 SVGIG (reference sequence). This CDR3 has 14 residues. CDR3: CAWTQTGGNQPQHF. Here the CDR3 DNA reads TGTGCCTGGACTCAAACAGGGGGTAATCAGCCCCAGCATTTT. Full variable domain (remainder filled in from reference TRBV30 and TRBJ1-5): SQTIHQWPATLVQPVGSPLSLECTVEGTSNPNLYWYRQAAGRGLQLLFYSVGIGQISSEVPQNLSASRPQDRQFILSSKKLLLSDSGFYLCAWTQTGGNQPQHFGDGTRLSIL.

This clone was observed a handful of times. This rearrangement joins TRBV10-3 to TRBJ2-1; a possible D gene is TRBD1 (6 bases). This CDR3 is 14 amino acids long. In germline, CDR1 is ENHRY, CDR2 SYGVKD. Trimming took off 7 bases at V and 5 bases at J, with 15 bases between the two ends. The CDR3 loop reads CAIMQGLKDNEQFF. The CDR3 DNA follows: TGTGCCATCATGCAGGGGTTGAAAGACAATGAGCAGTTCTTC.

This clone has a single count. The chain recombines TRBV6-1 with TRBJ2-3, with a possible D match to TRBD2 (6 bases). V shed 5 bases and J shed 4 bases, with 16 bases lying between them. CDR1 MNHNS and CDR2 SASEGT come from the germline V gene. This CDR3 spans 15 amino acids. The CDR3 reads CASSSLGGPADTQYF. The CDR3 DNA follows: TGTGCCAGCAGTTCCCTCGGAGGGCCTGCAGATACGCAGTATTTT.

This clone was observed a handful of times. The V gene is TRBV30, the J gene TRBJ1-1; D not certain. CDR1 and CDR2 (germline): GTSNPN, SVGIG (reference sequence). The CDR3 is made up of 12 amino acids. V was pared by 0 bases and J by 5 bases, with 7 bases between. CDR3 region: CAWSVRRTEAFF. The CDR3 DNA is TGTGCCTGGAGTGTAAGGCGGACTGAAGCTTTCTTT.

Only one count was recorded for this clone. DNA of the CDR3: TGCGCCAGCAGCCAAGGGGGGGTTTTGTGGGGGAGGGCTTTCTTT. This gives the protein CASSQGGVLWGRAFF. This chain uses TRBV4-1 with TRBJ1-1; D might be TRBD1 (5 bases). V gave up 1 base and J gave up 11 bases, with 20 bases separating them. The CDR3 has 15 residues. CDR1 and CDR2 from the germline V gene are MGHRA and YSYEKL.

This clone appeared a few times. The V and J genes are TRBV30 and TRBJ2-7; the match to TRBD2 covers 11 bases. The CDR3 sequence is 15 residues long. The junction had 7 bases not matched to a gene; V was cut back by 4 bases and J by 2 bases. Germline assignment: CDR1 GTSNPN and CDR2 SVGIG (reference sequence). The CDR3 reads CAWNPGTSGTYEQYF. In nucleotides, the CDR3 is TGTGCCTGGAACCCTGGGACTAGCGGTACCTACGAGCAGTACTTC.

In this sample, this clone turned up a few times. The chain recombines TRBV29-1 with TRBJ2-3, with TRBD2 matching over 8 bases. The length of the CDR3 is 12 residues. V shed 6 bases and J 5 bases; nucleotides not matched to a gene: 4. Germline CDR1 and CDR2: SQVTM and ANQGSEA. The CDR3 spells CSVRLALDTQYF. DNA for the CDR3: TGCAGCGTCCGACTAGCGTTAGATACGCAGTATTTT.

This chain connects TRBV7-9 to TRBJ1-3; possibly TRBD1 for D (6 bases). This CDR3 is 15 amino acids long. The germline gives CDR1 SEHNR, CDR2 FQNEAQ (reference sequence). CDR3 in amino acids: CAVGGGPLSGNTIYF. In DNA form, the CDR3 reads TGTGCTGTGGGCGGGGGGCCGCTCTCTGGAAACACCATATATTTT.

CDR3 in DNA: TGTGCCTGGAGTGTAGGTCCTAGCGGGAGGTCCGAGCAGTACTTC. It codes for CAWSVGPSGRSEQYF. J is TRBJ2-7 and V is TRBV30, with 11 bases aligning to TRBD2. This CDR3 has 15 residues. Germline V gene sequence: CDR1 GTSNPN, CDR2 SVGIG (reference sequence). The V and J ends lost 0 bases and 6 bases, in that order; junction bases with no gene match: 7.

In the case of this clone: Additional DNA sequences in this sample encode the identical CDR3. The gene calls are TRBV20-1 and TRBJ2-5; D remains ambiguous. The CDR3 length is 11 residues. Germline CDR1 is DFQATT and CDR2 is SNEGSKA (reference sequence). Between the trimmed V and J ends, which lost 3 bases and 4 bases, there was a span of 6 bases. The CDR3 DNA reads TGCAGTGCTAGGCCCGGAGAGACCCAGTACTTC. This gives the protein CSARPGETQYF.